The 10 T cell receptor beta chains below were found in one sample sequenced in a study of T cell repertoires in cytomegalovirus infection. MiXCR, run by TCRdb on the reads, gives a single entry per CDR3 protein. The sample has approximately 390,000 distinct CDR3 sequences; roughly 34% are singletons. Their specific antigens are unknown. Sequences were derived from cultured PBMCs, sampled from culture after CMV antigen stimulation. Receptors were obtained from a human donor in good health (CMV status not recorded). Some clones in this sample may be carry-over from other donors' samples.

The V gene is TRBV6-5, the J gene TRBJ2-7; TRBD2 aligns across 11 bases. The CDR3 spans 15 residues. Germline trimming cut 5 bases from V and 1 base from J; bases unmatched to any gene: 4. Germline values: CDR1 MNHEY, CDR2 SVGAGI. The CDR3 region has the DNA TGTGCCAGCAGTACTCGACTAGCGGGGTCCTACGAGCAGTACTTC. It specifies CASSTRLAGSYEQYF.

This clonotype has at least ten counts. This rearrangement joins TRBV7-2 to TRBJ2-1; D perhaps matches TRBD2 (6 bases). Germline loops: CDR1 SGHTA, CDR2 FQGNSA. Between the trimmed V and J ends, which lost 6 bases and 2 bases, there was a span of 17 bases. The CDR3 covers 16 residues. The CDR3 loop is CASSPLAQRPYNEQFF. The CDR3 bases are TGTGCCAGCAGTCCCCTAGCGCAAAGACCCTACAATGAGCAGTTCTTC.

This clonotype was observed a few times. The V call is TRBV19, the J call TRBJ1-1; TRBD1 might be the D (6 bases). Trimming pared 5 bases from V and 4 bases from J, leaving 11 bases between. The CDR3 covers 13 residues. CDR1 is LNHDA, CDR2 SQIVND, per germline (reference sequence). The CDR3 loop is CASSSFRGTEAFF. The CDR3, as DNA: TGTGCCAGTAGTTCCTTCAGGGGCACTGAAGCTTTCTTT.

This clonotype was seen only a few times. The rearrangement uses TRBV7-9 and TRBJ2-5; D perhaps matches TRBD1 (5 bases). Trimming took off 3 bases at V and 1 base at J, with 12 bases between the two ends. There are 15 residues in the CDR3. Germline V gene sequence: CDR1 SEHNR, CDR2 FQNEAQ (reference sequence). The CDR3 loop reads CASSLGLLSQETQYF. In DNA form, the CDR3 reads TGTGCCAGCAGCTTGGGGCTCTTATCCCAAGAGACCCAGTACTTC.

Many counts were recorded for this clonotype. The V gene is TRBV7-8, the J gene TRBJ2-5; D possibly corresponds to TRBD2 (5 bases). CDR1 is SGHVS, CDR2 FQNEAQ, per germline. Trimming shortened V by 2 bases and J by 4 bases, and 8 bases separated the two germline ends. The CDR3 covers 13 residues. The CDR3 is CASSLQAGETQYF. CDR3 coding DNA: TGTGCCAGCAGCTTACAGGCGGGAGAGACCCAGTACTTC.

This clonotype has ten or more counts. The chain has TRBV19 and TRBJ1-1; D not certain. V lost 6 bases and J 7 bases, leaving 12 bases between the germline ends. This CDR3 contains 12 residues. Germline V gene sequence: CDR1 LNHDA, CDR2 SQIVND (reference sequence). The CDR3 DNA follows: TGTGCCAGTAGCCGACAAGGTAGTGAAGCTTTCTTT. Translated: CASSRQGSEAFF. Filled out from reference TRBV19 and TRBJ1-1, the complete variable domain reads DGGITQSPKYLFRKEGQNVTLSCEQNLNHDAMYWYRQDPGQGLRLIYYSQIVNDFQKGDIAEGYSVSREKKESFPLTVTSAQKNPTAFYLCASSRQGSEAFFGQGTRLTVV.

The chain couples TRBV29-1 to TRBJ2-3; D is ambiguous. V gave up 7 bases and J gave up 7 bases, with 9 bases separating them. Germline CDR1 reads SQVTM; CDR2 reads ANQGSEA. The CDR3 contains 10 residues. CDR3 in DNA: TGCAGCGCCTTTGACAATACGCAGTATTTT. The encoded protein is CSAFDNTQYF.

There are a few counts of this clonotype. For the CDR3, the DNA is TGTGCCACCACAGGGGAACCACGGTCACCCCTCCACTTT. Amino acids: CATTGEPRSPLHF. This chain links TRBV7-2 with TRBJ1-6, with 7 bases matching TRBD1. Trimming removed 10 bases from V and 10 bases from J; junction bases left unmatched: 10. The length of the CDR3 is 13 residues. CDR1 is SGHTA, CDR2 FQGNSA, per germline.

This chain's CDR3 is CASSDPGQAMNTGELFF. CDR3 DNA: TGTGCCAGCAGCGATCCGGGACAGGCAATGAACACCGGGGAGCTGTTTTTT. The J gene is TRBJ2-2, the V gene TRBV7-4, with 8 bases matching TRBD1. J lost 1 base, V lost 5 bases, and 9 bases had no gene match. The CDR3 sequence is 17 residues long. The germline V gene encodes CDR1 SGHVT and CDR2 SQSDAQ.

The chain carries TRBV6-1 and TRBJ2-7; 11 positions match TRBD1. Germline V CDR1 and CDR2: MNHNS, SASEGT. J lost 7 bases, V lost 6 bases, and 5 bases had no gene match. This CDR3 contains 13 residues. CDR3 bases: TGTGCCAGCAGCAGGGACAGGGGGGGAGAGCAGTACGTC. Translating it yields CASSRDRGGEQYV.